Presented here are 20 T cell receptor beta chains from one specimen sequenced in a study of blood T cells in healthy people across ages. A second PCR of about 7 to 12 cycles used a sample-barcoded 5' primer and a J-beta primer mix. TCRdb used MiXCR to reprocess the 5' RACE reads, holding one entry per CDR3 protein. There are 750,000 or so distinct CDR3 sequences in the sample; 25% occur only once, and around 9.2% lies in the top ten. These records were also assigned to another study, of T cells of mothers and their children.

Specimen: blood. The receptor set was obtained from a boy between 10 and 17 years old in good health.

This clonotype was seen a few times. The genes are TRBV18 and TRBJ2-5, with TRBD2 as a possible D gene (6 bases). The CDR3 loop spans 15 amino acids. V shed 6 bases and J shed 7 bases, with 21 bases lying between them. Germline CDR1 and CDR2: KGHSH and LQKENI. In nucleotides, the CDR3 is TGTGCCAGCTCCCAAAGCATCCAGGGAGGCGGGACCCAGTACTTC. Residues: CASSQSIQGGGTQYF.

The chain carries TRBV5-1 and TRBJ2-7; D call uncertain. The CDR3 totals 16 residues. V was cut by 0 bases and J by 0 bases, with 13 bases left in between. Germline V gene data show CDR1 as SGHRS and CDR2 as YFSETQ. This CDR3 reads CASSLAAARPSYEQYF. The CDR3 coding sequence is TGCGCCAGCAGCTTGGCCGCAGCGCGACCCTCCTACGAGCAGTACTTC.

This chain joins TRBV20-1 and TRBJ1-2, with 10 bases fitting TRBD1. The CDR3 is made up of 14 amino acids. Germline V gives CDR1 DFQATT, CDR2 SNEGSKA (reference sequence). V gave up 6 bases and J gave up 7 bases; unmatched junction bases: 11. CDR3 nucleotide sequence: TGCAGTGCCCGGAGACAGGGGGCTAAATCTGGCTACACCTTC. The encoded protein is CSARRQGAKSGYTF.

This chain joins TRBV7-9 and TRBJ2-3; D is ambiguous. CDR3 length: 14 residues. Looked up from germline, CDR1 is SEHNR and CDR2 is FQNEAQ (reference sequence). Trimming shortened V by 2 bases and J by 3 bases, and 9 bases separated the two germline ends. The CDR3 DNA sequence: TGTGCCAGCAGCTTAAAAGCCCCTACAGATACGCAGTATTTT. This sequence encodes CASSLKAPTDTQYF. Based on the CDR3 plus reference TRBV7-9 and TRBJ2-3, the full variable domain is DTGVSQNPRHKITKRGQNVTFRCDPISEHNRLYWYRQTLGQGPEFLTYFQNEAQLEKSRLLSDRFSAERPKGSFSTLEIQRTEQGDSAMYLCASSLKAPTDTQYFGPGTRLTVL.

The rearrangement links TRBV5-1 to TRBJ2-2, with D perhaps matching TRBD2 (5 bases). Germline assignment: CDR1 SGHRS and CDR2 YFSETQ. CDR3 length equals 16 residues. V lost 2 bases to trimming and J lost 1 base, with 12 bases between them. The CDR3 coding sequence is TGCGCCAGCAGCTTTTCAGCGGCGGAGAACACCGGGGAGCTGTTTTTT. Amino acids: CASSFSAAENTGELFF.

The chain combines TRBV5-1 with TRBJ2-7; unclear D gene. CDR1 is SGHRS and CDR2 is YFSETQ in the germline V gene. The CDR3 is 14 amino acids. V shed 0 bases and J shed 3 bases, with 10 bases lying between them. The CDR3 loop is CASSLETPFYEQYF. Here the CDR3 DNA reads TGCGCCAGCAGCTTGGAAACTCCGTTCTACGAGCAGTACTTC.

The rearrangement links TRBV12-3 or TRBV12-4 to TRBJ2-3; TRBD2 aligns across 7 bases. CDR3 length: 15 residues. The junction had 10 bases not matched to a gene; V was cut back by 7 bases and J by 3 bases. CDR3 residues: CASTSREGGTDTQYF. For the CDR3, the DNA is TGTGCCAGCACTTCGAGGGAGGGTGGAACAGATACGCAGTATTTT.

This chain uses TRBV5-6 with TRBJ1-6, with a weak D call TRBD1 (5 bases). CDR1 is SGHDT and CDR2 is YYEEEE in the germline V gene. This CDR3 region has 14 residues. V was pared by 0 bases and J by 7 bases, with 8 bases between. CDR3 DNA: TGTGCCAGCAGCTTGGTTTCAGGGAATTCACCCCTCCACTTT. Translated, it gives CASSLVSGNSPLHF.

The chain uses TRBV6-6 and TRBJ2-7; D unclear. CDR3 length: 12 residues. The V end lost 2 bases, the J end lost 6 bases, and 8 bases lay between the germline ends. Germline CDR1 MNHNY, CDR2 SVGAGI (reference sequence). The CDR3 region is CASSYGMGEQYF. In nucleotides, the CDR3 is TGTGCCAGCAGTTACGGGATGGGCGAGCAGTACTTC.

This clonotype appeared a few times. The CDR3: CASSTDRGIQETQYF. The CDR3 region has the DNA TGTGCCAGCAGTACTGACAGGGGGATTCAAGAGACCCAGTACTTC. The V gene is TRBV12-3 or TRBV12-4, the J gene TRBJ2-5, with 9 bases aligning to TRBD1. CDR3 length: 15 amino acids. The trim removed 5 bases at V and 2 bases at J, leaving 6 bases unmatched.

CDR3 loop: CASRREGTAETQYF. CDR3 DNA sequence: TGTGCCAGTAGGCGGGAGGGAACGGCAGAGACCCAGTACTTC. The chain carries TRBV19 and TRBJ2-5, with TRBD2 matching over 9 bases. CDR3 length: 14 amino acids. J was trimmed by 4 bases and V by 6 bases; bases with no gene match: 6. Germline V gene sequence: CDR1 LNHDA, CDR2 SQIVND (reference sequence).

The chain recombines TRBV11-3 with TRBJ2-7; D is unresolved. Trimming stripped 8 bases from V and 4 bases from J, with 15 bases between. The CDR3 is 13 amino acids. From germline, CDR1 is SGHNT and CDR2 YENEEA. The CDR3 protein is CASVHVTTYEQYF. The CDR3 bases are TGTGCCAGCGTACACGTAACAACTTACGAGCAGTACTTC.

The J gene is TRBJ2-5, the V gene TRBV3-1; D uncertain. This CDR3 has 14 amino acids. In germline, CDR1 is LGHDT, CDR2 YNNKEL (reference sequence). Trimming removed 0 bases at V and 5 bases at J, with 10 bases between. For the CDR3, the DNA is TGTGCCAGCAGCCAAGATCATCAGACGGAGACCCAGTACTTC. Translation: CASSQDHQTETQYF.

For the CDR3, the DNA is TGTGCCAGCAGAGGACCTCACTTAGCGGGGAACCAAGAGACCCAGTACTTC. Amino acid sequence: CASRGPHLAGNQETQYF. This chain uses TRBV9 with TRBJ2-5, with 8 nucleotides matching TRBD2. Germline V gene sequence: CDR1 SGDLS, CDR2 YYNGEE. This CDR3 is built from 17 residues. With 5 bases clipped from V and 0 bases from J, the junction kept 12 bases outside the gene matches.

The genes are TRBV14 and TRBJ2-3, with D possibly TRBD2 on 5 matching bases. Germline CDR1 SGHDN, CDR2 FVKESK. The V gene lost 4 bases and the J gene lost 1 base, with 18 bases spanning the gap. This CDR3 has 17 residues. In DNA form, the CDR3 reads TGTGCCAGCAGCCCCTCGGGGAGCCAGGCCGGCACAGATACGCAGTATTTT. It encodes CASSPSGSQAGTDTQYF.

This clonotype was detected a few times. The gene calls are TRBV12-3 or TRBV12-4 and TRBJ2-5; 10 nucleotides agree with TRBD2. The trim removed 3 bases at V and 0 bases at J, leaving 7 bases unmatched. CDR3 length: 17 residues. The CDR3 coding sequence is TGTGCCAGCAGTTTTTGGGGGCTAGCGGGGGACCAAGAGACCCAGTACTTC. Amino acids: CASSFWGLAGDQETQYF.

This clonotype was seen more than once but under ten times. The rearrangement uses TRBV4-1 and TRBJ2-2, with a weak D call TRBD1 (6 bases). V dropped 3 bases and J dropped 2 bases, with 22 bases sitting between them. The CDR3 spans 19 residues. Germline CDR1 reads MGHRA; CDR2 reads YSYEKL. The CDR3 loop reads CASSHPSVGQTLNTGELFF. CDR3 DNA sequence: TGCGCCAGCAGCCACCCCTCAGTAGGACAGACCCTTAACACCGGGGAGCTGTTTTTT.

V usage is TRBV11-2 and J usage is TRBJ2-5; TRBD2 agrees at 7 bases. This CDR3 is built from 14 residues. Germline lookup yields CDR1 SGHAT and CDR2 FQNNGV. V was clipped by 6 bases and J by 1 base; unmatched bases: 5. The CDR3 DNA is TGTGCCAGCAGGCGGGAGATTGGCCAAGAGACCCAGTACTTC. Amino acid sequence: CASRREIGQETQYF.

The table lists this clonotype with a few counts. The chain uses TRBV5-1 and TRBJ2-5, with D tentatively TRBD1 (5 bases). The J call may be faulty, since TRBJ2-7 better matches the DNA end. CDR1 SGHRS and CDR2 YFSETQ come from the germline V gene. The CDR3 contains 15 residues. CDR3 nucleotides: TGCGCCAGCAGTTACGACTCCGACAGAACCTACGAGCAGTACTTC. Residues: CASSYDSDRTYEQYF.

The rearrangement links TRBV12-3 or TRBV12-4 to TRBJ2-5; no clear D gene. The CDR3 length is 13 residues. V gave up 6 bases and J gave up 5 bases, with 13 bases separating them. The DNA of the CDR3 is TGTGCCAGCAGCCAGCTTAGTGGCGAGACCCAGTACTTC. Translating it yields CASSQLSGETQYF.